What follows is one TCR beta chain and its context. Trimming took off 6 bases at V and 2 bases at J, with 8 bases between the two ends. Germline CDR1 reads MNHEY; CDR2 reads SMNVEV (reference sequence). This CDR3 comprises 12 residues. The source of the sample is a study of blood T cell repertoires in COVID-19. Source study methods: Amplification from reference gene primers served as the basis for estimated nucleated cell counts. Generated by immunoSEQ multiplex PCR, the TCRdb table keeps only in-frame clones and is missing some. V, J and clone size reflect that table, while D and trimming were determined from the DNA. This repertoire shows some 70,000 clones, about 88% found once; its top ten account for about 7.4%.

Sequenced sample: peripheral blood. The rearrangement joins TRBV27 to TRBJ2-7, with D perhaps matching TRBD2 (5 bases). The source is a man aged 50-59 years with active COVID-19. The CDR3 coding sequence is TGTGCCAGCAGCCCCGGGGCCTACGAGCAGTACTTC. It yields the protein CASSPGAYEQYF.